Listed below are T cell receptor beta chains from one sample, sequenced in a study of cytomegalovirus exposure and HLA in healthy donors. Only in-frame clones appear in the TCRdb table, and some are missing; sequencing was by immunoSEQ multiplex PCR. The table lists about 88,000 clones. Material: PBMCs. Every receptor here comes from a girl aged 10 to 17 in good health and CMV-seropositive. Each CDR3 is given without its conserved first and last residue.

j_call v_call cdr3_length cdr3_aa
TRBJ1-2 TRBV4-1 14 ASSQEAPAFRGGYT
TRBJ1-5 TRBV2 13 ASSSQEISNQPQH
TRBJ2-7 TRBV19 12 ASSMTGGSYEQY
TRBJ1-1 TRBV11-3 12 ASRVFGERTEAF
TRBJ2-3 TRBV7-9 12 ASSFSSSTDTQY
TRBJ2-1 TRBV5-1 15 ASSWTIAGGRLAEQF
TRBJ2-1 TRBV6-6 13 ASSDRDSSTYEQF
TRBJ2-3 TRBV7-9 15 ASSLALGLAGTDTQY
TRBJ2-3 TRBV9 13 ASSSRQGFTDTQY
TRBJ1-5 TRBV18 14 ASSHRGLVNSQPQH
TRBJ2-7 TRBV19 14 ASRKSERAITYEQY
TRBJ1-3 TRBV4-1 12 ASSYLFVGNTIY
TRBJ1-1 TRBV9 14 ASSEGVKGQNTEAF
TRBJ1-1 TRBV10-3 13 AISDPGRPDWRAF
TRBJ1-2 TRBV7-9 11 ASSPGQTYGYT
TRBJ1-3 TRBV11-3 14 ASSLVSGNSGNTIY
TRBJ2-1 TRBV4-2 15 ASSLNPGAGVEDEQF
TRBJ2-7 TRBV27 15 ASSYSLGAKNSYEQY
TRBJ2-5 TRBV18 13 ASSRGTGYQETQY
TRBJ1-5 TRBV19 11 ASSIQGSQPQH
TRBJ1-1 TRBV18 11 ASSQAEVTEAF
TRBJ2-5 TRBV5-1 13 ASSVSGPWQETQY
TRBJ2-5 TRBV29-1 12 SVVGRMYQETQY
TRBJ1-1 TRBV28 15 ASSFSYRELKVTEAF
TRBJ2-5 TRBV5-6 16 ASRNYRVDWGEGETQY
TRBJ2-7 TRBV4-3 11 ASSHSDSYEQY
TRBJ2-1 TRBV4-3 11 ASSQRTSFEQF
TRBJ1-6 TRBV10-3 13 AISETDSGAPLLH
TRBJ1-6 TRBV5-6 13 ASSDRGRVQSPLH